These T cell receptor beta chains were read from a single sample in a study of cytotoxic CD8 clonotypes in ibrutinib-treated CLL. Measured with immunoSEQ multiplex PCR; TCRdb has only the in-frame clones, and not every one. The table has more than 150,000 clones, about 72% seen once. The sample was PBMCs, taken after 24 months of ibrutinib treatment. The receptors come from a human donor with chronic lymphocytic leukemia. The CDR3 runs from the conserved cysteine through the conserved F or W. Each record gives: CDR3 protein, CDR3 DNA, J gene, V gene, D gene, clone size. The D gene is left open where the match is weak. Where a row states a size, it is once, few, many or the class of an expanded clone; other rows omit it.

cdr3_aa: CASSGLAGAYNEQFF; cdr3_nt: TGTGCCAGCAGTGGACTAGCGGGAGCGTACAATGAGCAGTTCTTC; j_call: TRBJ2-1; v_call: TRBV2; d_call: TRBD2; clone_size: NA
cdr3_aa: CAAQGYGYTF; cdr3_nt: TGTGCGGCACAGGGTTACGGCTACACCTTC; j_call: TRBJ1-2; v_call: TRBV30; d_call: NA; clone_size: NA
cdr3_aa: CASSEVDWSVGAFF; cdr3_nt: TGTGCCAGCAGCGAGGTGGACTGGTCGGTAGGAGCTTTCTTT; j_call: TRBJ1-1; v_call: TRBV9; d_call: NA; clone_size: NA
cdr3_aa: CASSSRSGTADTQYF; cdr3_nt: TGTGCCAGCAGTTCGCGAAGCGGGACAGCAGATACGCAGTATTTT; j_call: TRBJ2-3; v_call: TRBV5-4; d_call: NA; clone_size: once
cdr3_aa: CASSVSRGTSVTGELFF; cdr3_nt: TGTGCCAGCAGCGTGTCACGAGGGACTAGCGTTACCGGGGAGCTGTTTTTT; j_call: TRBJ2-2; v_call: TRBV9; d_call: TRBD2; clone_size: NA
cdr3_aa: CASSLRTGGYTEAFF; cdr3_nt: TGTGCCAGCAGCCTACGGACAGGGGGATACACTGAAGCTTTCTTT; j_call: TRBJ1-1; v_call: TRBV6-6; d_call: TRBD1; clone_size: NA
cdr3_aa: CASSVEGQVQTQYF; cdr3_nt: TGCGCCAGCAGCGTGGAAGGACAGGTACAGACCCAGTACTTC; j_call: TRBJ2-5; v_call: TRBV5-1; d_call: TRBD1; clone_size: NA
cdr3_aa: CAISESGTPRELFF; cdr3_nt: TGTGCCATCAGTGAGTCCGGGACCCCCCGGGAGCTGTTTTTT; j_call: TRBJ2-2; v_call: TRBV10-3; d_call: NA; clone_size: NA
cdr3_aa: CATAQTVLSYEQYF; cdr3_nt: TGTGCCACCGCTCAGACGGTTCTCTCCTACGAGCAGTACTTC; j_call: TRBJ2-7; v_call: TRBV10-3; d_call: NA; clone_size: NA
cdr3_aa: CASSSGWDQPQHF; cdr3_nt: TGTGCCAGCAGCTCCGGCTGGGATCAGCCCCAGCATTTT; j_call: TRBJ1-5; v_call: TRBV7-2; d_call: NA; clone_size: NA
cdr3_aa: CASTAGRGSSYEQYF; cdr3_nt: TGTGCCAGCACAGCGGGCAGGGGGTCCTCCTACGAGCAGTACTTC; j_call: TRBJ2-7; v_call: TRBV5-4; d_call: NA; clone_size: NA
cdr3_aa: CASSFRAYNEQFF; cdr3_nt: TGTGCCAGCAGTTTTAGGGCATACAATGAGCAGTTCTTC; j_call: TRBJ2-1; v_call: TRBV28; d_call: NA; clone_size: once
cdr3_aa: CASSVSGRSYEQYF; cdr3_nt: TGCGCCAGCAGCGTTAGCGGGAGGTCGTACGAGCAGTACTTC; j_call: TRBJ2-7; v_call: TRBV5-1; d_call: TRBD2; clone_size: NA
cdr3_aa: CASSERDRGYNEQFF; cdr3_nt: TGTGCCAGCAGCGAACGGGACAGGGGCTACAATGAGCAGTTCTTC; j_call: TRBJ2-1; v_call: TRBV9; d_call: TRBD1; clone_size: NA
cdr3_aa: CASSKYREEVWAFF; cdr3_nt: TGTGCCAGCAGTAAATACAGGGAGGAGGTGTGGGCTTTCTTT; j_call: TRBJ1-1; v_call: TRBV7-2; d_call: NA; clone_size: NA
cdr3_aa: CASSWDGGLGTEAFF; cdr3_nt: TGTGCCAGCAGCTGGGATGGGGGGCTGGGTACTGAAGCTTTCTTT; j_call: TRBJ1-1; v_call: TRBV5-6; d_call: NA; clone_size: NA
cdr3_aa: CASSPSGLIAKNIQYF; cdr3_nt: TGTGCCAGCTCACCTTCAGGGTTAATAGCCAAAAACATTCAGTACTTC; j_call: TRBJ2-4; v_call: TRBV18; d_call: NA; clone_size: NA
cdr3_aa: CASSFGQDTDTQYF; cdr3_nt: TGCGCCAGCAGTTTTGGACAGGACACAGATACGCAGTATTTT; j_call: TRBJ2-3; v_call: TRBV5-1; d_call: TRBD1; clone_size: once
cdr3_aa: CATSTRGHSPLHF; cdr3_nt: TGTGCCACCAGTACGAGGGGGCACTCACCCCTCCACTTT; j_call: TRBJ1-6; v_call: TRBV15; d_call: TRBD1; clone_size: NA
cdr3_aa: CSVVPGTGGNTGELFF; cdr3_nt: TGCAGCGTTGTCCCCGGGACAGGGGGCAACACCGGGGAGCTGTTTTTT; j_call: TRBJ2-2; v_call: TRBV29-1; d_call: TRBD1; clone_size: NA
cdr3_aa: CASSQRGREKAKNIQYF; cdr3_nt: TGTGCCAGCAGCCAGAGGGGGCGGGAGAAAGCCAAAAACATTCAGTACTTC; j_call: TRBJ2-4; v_call: TRBV4-2; d_call: NA; clone_size: NA
cdr3_aa: CASSREQGALEQYF; cdr3_nt: TGTGCCAGCAGCCGGGAACAGGGCGCTCTCGAGCAGTACTTC; j_call: TRBJ2-7; v_call: TRBV2; d_call: NA; clone_size: NA
cdr3_aa: CASSEGTPLRGNIQYF; cdr3_nt: TGCGCCAGCAGTGAGGGGACACCCCTGAGGGGGAACATTCAGTACTTC; j_call: TRBJ2-4; v_call: TRBV10-2; d_call: NA; clone_size: NA
cdr3_aa: CASSFFGGGDYEQYF; cdr3_nt: TGTGCCAGCAGTTTTTTCGGCGGGGGAGACTACGAGCAGTACTTC; j_call: TRBJ2-7; v_call: TRBV27; d_call: TRBD2; clone_size: NA
cdr3_aa: CASSLRPNTGELFF; cdr3_nt: TGTGCTAGCAGCCTCCGTCCGAACACCGGGGAGCTGTTTTTT; j_call: TRBJ2-2; v_call: TRBV7-7; d_call: NA; clone_size: NA
cdr3_aa: CASSLLSVNTGELFF; cdr3_nt: TGTGCCAGCAGCTTACTTTCTGTAAACACCGGGGAGCTGTTTTTT; j_call: TRBJ2-2; v_call: TRBV11-2; d_call: NA; clone_size: NA